These 15 T cell receptor beta chains originate from one sample sequenced in a study of cytomegalovirus exposure and HLA in healthy donors (dated by TCRdb to 2016 to 2017). The library was generated by the immunoSEQ multiplex PCR assay. For the multiplex PCR, a mixture combining 60 forward primers for TCR Vbeta segments and 13 reverse primers for TCR Jbeta segments was used. TCRdb re-hosts the immuneACCESS table, in-frame sequences only. Its copies lack some clones; in the studies checked, an unresolved V gene accounts for under half of them, and the cause for the rest is not known. Counted in this sample were under 200,000 clones; 70% to 80% of them appeared once. The ten largest clones take up about 9.9% of the sample. The sequencing input was PBMCs. The receptors originated from a man aged 18 to 29 in good health and CMV-seropositive.

The chain carries TRBV19 and TRBJ1-6, with a weak D call TRBD1 (5 bases). Germline lookup yields CDR1 LNHDA and CDR2 SQIVND (reference sequence). V was trimmed by 6 bases and J by 7 bases, leaving 16 bases between them. The CDR3 has 15 amino acids. CDR3 coding DNA: TGTGCCAGTAGCAGGGACCTACGGGGGAATTCACCCCTCCACTTT. This gives the protein CASSRDLRGNSPLHF.

This clone was observed a few times. The chain carries TRBV6-1 and TRBJ2-5; maybe TRBD2 (5 bases). The end of the DNA is better explained by TRBJ2-7, so the J call may be wrong. This CDR3 contains 12 residues. Germline assignment: CDR1 MNHNS and CDR2 SASEGT. In nucleotides, the CDR3 is TGTGCCAGCATGTGGTGGGAGTACGAGCAGTACTTC. Translation: CASMWWEYEQYF.

This clone was recorded only once. V and J are TRBV4-3 and TRBJ2-7; TRBD1 matches 9 bases. V lost 4 bases to trimming and J lost 5 bases; unmatched junction nucleotides: 6. The CDR3 is made up of 14 amino acids. Germline V gives CDR1 LGHNA, CDR2 YSLEER. CDR3 bases: TGCGCCAGCAGCCGCCGGGACAGGGTCCACGAGCAGTACTTC. It yields the protein CASSRRDRVHEQYF.

The chain carries TRBV5-4 and TRBJ1-1, with D hard to call. There are 15 residues in the CDR3. CDR1 and CDR2 from the germline V gene are SGHNT and YYREEE (reference sequence). The ends were cut back, 0 bases at V and 2 bases at J, with 11 bases in the middle. The CDR3 sequence is CASSLVGQRNTEAFF. CDR3 sequence (DNA): TGTGCCAGCAGCTTGGTTGGGCAGAGAAACACTGAAGCTTTCTTT.

The chain recombines TRBV7-9 with TRBJ1-2; TRBD1 matches 9 bases. Germline-derived CDR1 and CDR2 are SEHNR and FQNEAQ (reference sequence). V shed 5 bases, J shed 5 bases, and the junction held 9 bases outside the gene matches. This CDR3 spans 15 amino acids. The CDR3 region has the DNA TGTGCCAGCAGCCCAGCGACAGGGGGTTATTATGGCTACACCTTC. It is translated as CASSPATGGYYGYTF.

V usage is TRBV20-1 and J usage is TRBJ1-2, with D unresolved. CDR3 length: 11 amino acids. Trimming took 2 bases from V and 4 from J, leaving 5 bases between them. Germline V gives CDR1 DFQATT, CDR2 SNEGSKA (reference sequence). In nucleotides, the CDR3 is TGCAGTGCTAGACGGAGCTATGGCTACACCTTC. This encodes CSARRSYGYTF.

As regards this clone: One end of the junction does not line up with germline, which may come from a read error. V gene TRBV2 combines with J gene TRBJ2-7; TRBD1 aligns across 9 bases. Germline V gene lookup returns CDR1 SNHLY and CDR2 FYNNEI. This CDR3 is built from 11 residues. This CDR3 reads CASNDRDRVVF. The CDR3 nucleotides are TGTGCCAGCAATGACCGGGACAGGGTTGTATTC.

V and J are TRBV2 and TRBJ1-3; D ambiguous. Trimming left V 1 base short and J 0 bases short, with 10 bases between. The CDR3 is 16 amino acids. Germline V gives CDR1 SNHLY, CDR2 FYNNEI. The CDR3 DNA reads TGTGCCAGCAGTGAAGGACACATGAGCTCTGGAAACACCATATATTTT. Translating gives CASSEGHMSSGNTIYF.

This rearrangement joins TRBV7-2 to TRBJ1-3; 10 bases are a match to TRBD1. The V and J ends lost 3 bases and 3 bases, in that order; junction bases with no gene match: 5. The V gene's germline CDR1 is SGHTA and CDR2 FQGNSA. This CDR3 contains 16 residues. Here the CDR3 DNA reads TGTGCCAGCAGCTTCCGGGACAGGGGCGGTGGAAACACCATATATTTT. This sequence encodes CASSFRDRGGGNTIYF.

The chain uses TRBV5-4 and TRBJ2-1; a possible D gene is TRBD2 (6 bases). The V gene lost 1 base and the J gene lost 7 bases, with 21 bases spanning the gap. Germline CDR1 and CDR2: SGHNT and YYREEE (reference sequence). The CDR3 contains 17 residues. The DNA of the CDR3 is TGTGCCAGCAGCTTGCTTCGAGGAGGGAGCCACCGGAATGAGCAGTTCTTC. This translates into CASSLLRGGSHRNEQFF.

V gene TRBV5-4 combines with J gene TRBJ2-7; 8 positions agree with TRBD2. V was clipped by 0 bases and J by 4 bases; unmatched bases: 6. CDR3 length equals 15 residues. CDR1 is SGHNT, CDR2 YYREEE, per germline (reference sequence). The CDR3 spells CASSLAGSGKYEQYF. DNA of the CDR3: TGTGCCAGCAGCTTGGCTGGTAGCGGGAAATACGAGCAGTACTTC.

This chain links TRBV18 with TRBJ1-1; the D gene is possibly TRBD1 (6 bases). CDR1 and CDR2 from the germline V gene are KGHSH and LQKENI. V lost 3 bases and J lost 0, with 11 bases in between. This CDR3 has 15 residues. CDR3 sequence: CASSPLQGMNTEAFF. CDR3 nucleotide sequence: TGTGCCAGCTCACCGCTACAGGGCATGAACACTGAAGCTTTCTTT.

The chain carries TRBV5-1 and TRBJ2-2; a weak D match, TRBD1 (6 bases). Germline CDR1 and CDR2: SGHRS and YFSETQ. The CDR3 totals 16 residues. V lost 2 bases and J 4 bases, leaving 15 bases between the germline ends. CDR3 coding DNA: TGCGCCAGCAGCTTTCTTCAGGGGCAGACCACCGGGGAGCTGTTTTTT. It yields the protein CASSFLQGQTTGELFF. Full variable domain (outside the CDR3, taken from reference TRBV5-1 and TRBJ2-2): KAGVTQTPRYLIKTRGQQVTLSCSPISGHRSVSWYQQTPGQGLQFLFEYFSETQRNKGNFPGRFSGRQFSNSRSEMNVSTLELGDSALYLCASSFLQGQTTGELFFGEGSRLTVL.

V is TRBV9 and J is TRBJ2-1; unclear D gene. The CDR3 has 13 amino acids. The V and J ends lost 0 bases and 7 bases respectively, with 8 bases between them. Germline lookup yields CDR1 SGDLS and CDR2 YYNGEE. The CDR3 DNA is TGTGCCAGCAGCGTAGATCCCGGGAATGAGCAGTTCTTC. Translated, it gives CASSVDPGNEQFF. Variable domain in full (rest from reference TRBV9 and TRBJ2-1): DSGVTQTPKHLITATGQRVTLRCSPRSGDLSVYWYQQSLDQGLQFLIQYYNGEERAKGNILERFSAQQFPDLHSELNLSSLELGDSALYFCASSVDPGNEQFFGPGTRLTVL.

This clone was counted ten times or more. V usage is TRBV5-4 and J usage is TRBJ1-2; D gene unclear. The CDR3 runs to 14 residues. Germline-derived CDR1 and CDR2 are SGHNT and YYREEE (reference sequence). Trimming pared 5 bases from V and 4 bases from J, leaving 15 bases between. The CDR3 here is CASREMSEGYGYTF. CDR3 sequence (DNA): TGTGCCAGCAGAGAGATGTCCGAGGGCTATGGCTACACCTTC.